This T cell receptor beta chain was sequenced for a study of blood T cell repertoires in COVID-19. V was pared by 3 bases and J by 6 bases, with 8 bases of the junction left unmatched. CDR1 and CDR2 from the germline V gene are SGHVS and FNYEAQ. There are 15 residues in the CDR3. Here immunoSEQ multiplex PCR was the method, and the copy in TCRdb shows in-frame clones only, minus some. The sample has some 460,000 clones; around 89% are singletons. The origin of this receptor is a woman aged 30 to 39 with acute or convalescent COVID-19. V gene TRBV7-6 combines with J gene TRBJ2-1; 7 bases agree with TRBD1. Sequencing input: peripheral blood. CDR3 bases: TGTGCCAGCAGCTTTTATCGACAGGGCCGCAATGAGCAGTTCTTC. Protein product: CASSFYRQGRNEQFF.